This passage covers 8 T cell receptor beta chains from one sample sequenced in a study of blood T cell repertoires in COVID-19. Libraries were prepared by immunoSEQ multiplex PCR; TCRdb keeps only in-frame clonotypes and omits some of them. The table records 250,000 to 350,000 clones, about 85% of them present only once. The sequenced sample consisted of PBMCs or T cells enriched from blood (not recorded which). Receptors were obtained from a young woman who had recovered from COVID-19.

This sequence joins TRBV3-1 (or the pseudogene TRBV3-2) and TRBJ2-1; 16 bases line up with TRBD2. Germline trimming cut 3 bases from V and 8 bases from J; bases unmatched to any gene: 7. Germline loops: CDR1 LGHDT, CDR2 YNNKEL (reference sequence). The CDR3 is made up of 17 amino acids. The CDR3 region is CASSQAGTSGGAYEQFF. The CDR3 nucleotides are TGTGCCAGCAGCCAGGCCGGGACTAGCGGGGGGGCCTATGAGCAGTTCTTC.

This rearrangement joins TRBV19 to TRBJ1-1; the D gene is possibly TRBD1 (6 bases). The CDR3 contains 16 residues. CDR1 is LNHDA and CDR2 is SQIVND in the germline V gene (reference sequence). With 4 bases removed from V and 6 bases from J, the gap between germline ends came to 21 bases. The CDR3 spells CASSTNRVGFGAEAFF. In DNA form, the CDR3 reads TGTGCCAGTAGTACTAACAGGGTTGGATTTGGGGCTGAAGCTTTCTTT. The full variable domain, its missing parts supplied by reference TRBV19 and TRBJ1-1, is DGGITQSPKYLFRKEGQNVTLSCEQNLNHDAMYWYRQDPGQGLRLIYYSQIVNDFQKGDIAEGYSVSREKKESFPLTVTSAQKNPTAFYLCASSTNRVGFGAEAFFGQGTRLTVV.

This clone has a single count. J is TRBJ2-7 and V is TRBV30, with D possibly TRBD1 on 6 matching bases. Germline V gene data show CDR1 as GTSNPN and CDR2 as SVGIG (reference sequence). Deletions cut 2 bases from V and 6 bases from J, with 17 bases between. The CDR3 consists of 14 residues. CDR3 sequence (DNA): TGTGCCTGGAGTTCTGGAGAGTGGGGGCTCGAGCAGTACTTC. The encoded protein is CAWSSGEWGLEQYF.

The chain uses TRBV10-2 and TRBJ2-2, with 14 positions matching TRBD2. Germline V lookup: CDR1 WSHSY, CDR2 SAAADI. This CDR3 is built from 17 residues. The J segment lost 4 bases and the V segment lost 6 bases, leaving 7 bases of the junction unmatched. The DNA for the CDR3 is TGCGCCAGCAGCAGACTAGCGGGGGGGCGAAGCACCGGGGAGCTGTTTTTT. Its protein product is CASSRLAGGRSTGELFF.

This chain joins TRBV30 and TRBJ1-2; 7 bases map to TRBD1. CDR1 and CDR2 (germline): GTSNPN, SVGIG (reference sequence). The V gene end was trimmed by 4 bases and the J gene end by 2 bases; junction bases not matched to a gene: 4. CDR3 length: 13 amino acids. In DNA form, the CDR3 reads TGTGCCTGGACTCCGGGACAGAACTATGGCTACACCTTC. This translates into CAWTPGQNYGYTF.

The chain couples TRBV5-5 to TRBJ1-4, with D uncertain. Trimming pared 0 bases from V and 2 bases from J, leaving 20 bases between. CDR3 length equals 19 residues. Germline V gene lookup returns CDR1 SGHKS and CDR2 YYEKEE (reference sequence). This CDR3 is CASSLERVSFRLTNEKLFF. CDR3 in DNA: TGTGCCAGCAGCTTGGAGCGGGTCTCATTTCGACTTACTAATGAAAAACTGTTTTTT.

The gene calls are TRBV4-1 and TRBJ2-1, with unresolved D. Germline values: CDR1 MGHRA, CDR2 YSYEKL. CDR3 length: 14 residues. Trimming took off 0 bases at V and 2 bases at J, with 5 bases between the two ends. CDR3: CASSQDRAYNEQFF. CDR3 nucleotide sequence: TGCGCCAGCAGCCAAGATCGGGCCTACAATGAGCAGTTCTTC.

The chain combines TRBV29-1 with TRBJ1-4; possible D gene TRBD1, 5 bases. CDR3 size: 14 residues. Trimming removed 6 bases at V and 5 bases at J, with 16 bases between. Germline V CDR1 and CDR2: SQVTM, ANQGSEA. The CDR3 here is CSVRRGSGNEKLFF. The CDR3 DNA is TGCAGCGTCCGTAGGGGAAGCGGGAATGAAAAACTGTTTTTT. Filled out from reference TRBV29-1 and TRBJ1-4, the complete variable domain reads SAVISQKPSRDICQRGTSLTIQCQVDSQVTMMFWYRQQPGQSLTLIATANQGSEATYESGFVIDKFPISRPNLTFSTLTVSNMSPEDSSIYLCSVRRGSGNEKLFFGSGTQLSVL.